This entry concerns a single T cell receptor (beta chain). Its cognate antigen is unknown. Treatment given: 15 to 20 received Ad26.COV2.S at low or high dose, single or two shots; about 5 received placebo; per-sample allocation not given. Day 63 following the first vaccine or placebo injection was when the samples were taken. Its platform was an Ad26 vector, and its expressed antigen was Wuhan-strain SARS-CoV-2 spike. Germline V CDR1 and CDR2: SEHNR, FQNEAQ (reference sequence). Germline trimming cut 4 bases from V and 4 bases from J; bases unmatched to any gene: 2. This CDR3 contains 13 residues. Assay used: immunoSEQ multiplex PCR; TCRdb lists only in-frame clones, some missing. The sample lists around 300,000 clones, more than 85% seen once, with just under 5% in the top ten. This entry is derived from a study of Ad26.COV2.S vaccination and SARS-CoV-2 variants. Study in general: Enrolled in COV1001, the donor was in the Ad26.COV2.S trial arm, which received the vaccine. Study-wide results and caveats: Among vaccine recipients, spike-specific TCR breadth exceeded that of placebo recipients.

The origin of this receptor is a person aged 18 to 65 who received the Ad26.COV2.S COVID-19 vaccine or a placebo. This material consisted of peripheral blood, taken in a trial of Ad26.COV2.S vaccine versus placebo. The chain joins TRBV7-9 to TRBJ2-3; 7 bases are shared with TRBD1. DNA for the CDR3: TGTGCCAGCAGCTACGGGACAGCAGATACGCAGTATTTT. The encoded protein is CASSYGTADTQYF.